Following are 27 T cell receptor beta chains from one sample sequenced in a study of regulatory T cells in long-lasting Graves disease (dated by TCRdb to about 2021). Sample time point, as interpreted from the label and publication: persistent/refractory GD, antithyroid drugs over 5 years with positive TRAb. RNA was extracted from PBMCs in TRIzol for both TCR sequencing and RNA sequencing. Receptors were amplified or captured by multiplex PCR. The instrument was an Illumina HiSeq 4000. CDR3 regions were amplified by Arm-PCR with iRepertoire HTBI primers to construct TCR beta libraries. TCRdb cleaned the public reads at Q25 with fastp, built clones with MiXCR and kept in-frame beta chains. Rows merge per CDR3 protein into single entries with the most common DNA and genes. Counted in this sample were a few hundred thousand distinct CDR3 sequences; about 23% of them appeared once. Of the sample, 25% to 30% falls within the top ten clones.

This material consisted of peripheral blood mononuclear cells (PBMCs), taken when the disease was refractory, from a patient treated with antithyroid drugs. These receptors were collected from a woman between 35 and 50 years old with Graves disease. Donor details come from another sample of the same person, matched by shared clones.

Concerning this clonotype itself: A read error is possible here, since a much larger clone lies one base away. This CDR3 fails to terminate in the conserved phenylalanine or tryptophan, so it likely reflects a read error. The V call is TRBV28, the J call TRBJ2-7, with TRBD2 matching 9 bases. This CDR3 is built from 15 residues. J gave up 3 bases and V 6 bases, and 9 bases lay outside the gene matches. CDR1 MDHEN and CDR2 SYDVKM come from the germline V gene. CDR3 protein: CASSQGTSRVYEQYS. CDR3 nucleotides: TGTGCCAGCAGCCAAGGGACTAGCCGCGTCTACGAGCAGTACTCC.

V is TRBV12-3 or TRBV12-4 and J is TRBJ2-2; D is possibly TRBD2 (5 bases). The CDR3 is 15 residues long. The V and J ends lost 2 bases and 2 bases respectively, with 9 bases between them. The CDR3 DNA reads TGTGCCAGCAGTTTACGGGGAAGAAACACCGGGGAGCTGTTTTTT. This encodes CASSLRGRNTGELFF.

The chain employs TRBV5-1 and TRBJ2-7; 10 nucleotides align to TRBD2. Germline trimming cut 4 bases from V and 4 bases from J; bases unmatched to any gene: 8. This CDR3 comprises 15 residues. Germline V gene sequence: CDR1 SGHRS, CDR2 YFSETQ. CDR3 sequence: CASSPGLAREYEQYF. In DNA form, the CDR3 reads TGCGCCAGCAGCCCGGGACTAGCGAGAGAATACGAGCAGTACTTC. The full variable domain, its missing parts supplied by reference TRBV5-1 and TRBJ2-7, is KAGVTQTPRYLIKTRGQQVTLSCSPISGHRSVSWYQQTPGQGLQFLFEYFSETQRNKGNFPGRFSGRQFSNSRSEMNVSTLELGDSALYLCASSPGLAREYEQYFGPGTRLTVT.

This rearrangement joins TRBV7-9 to TRBJ2-1, with D perhaps given as TRBD1 or TRBD2 (7 bases each). The V end was cut by 5 bases, the J end by 8 bases, with 22 bases between. Germline CDR1 reads SEHNR; CDR2 reads FQNEAQ (reference sequence). The CDR3 totals 16 residues. CDR3 amino acids: CASSLPLRGGPYEQFF. CDR3 sequence (DNA): TGTGCCAGCAGCCTCCCGCTCAGGGGGGGGCCATATGAGCAGTTCTTC.

This clonotype was recorded a few times. This sequence joins TRBV7-6 and TRBJ2-5; TRBD2 might be the D (5 bases). V was cut by 5 bases and J by 5 bases, with 18 bases left in between. Germline loops: CDR1 SGHVS, CDR2 FNYEAQ. CDR3 length: 15 residues. CDR3 in DNA: TGTGCCAGCAGCGACCCACCCTCTAGCAGGGAGACCCAGTACTTC. This encodes CASSDPPSSRETQYF. Together with reference TRBV7-6 and TRBJ2-5, the CDR3 gives the full variable domain: GAGVSQSPRYKVTKRGQDVALRCDPISGHVSLYWYRQALGQGPEFLTYFNYEAQQDKSGLPNDRFSAERPEGSISTLTIQRTEQRDSAMYRCASSDPPSSRETQYFGPGTRLLVL.

This clonotype has only a few counts. V gene TRBV12-3 or TRBV12-4 combines with J gene TRBJ1-4, with D perhaps matching TRBD1 (6 bases). V lost 6 bases and J 0 bases, leaving 11 bases between the germline ends. The CDR3 spans 15 residues. CDR3 sequence (DNA): TGTGCCAGCAGCCTTCCAGGGGCAACTAATGAAAAACTGTTTTTT. This translates into CASSLPGATNEKLFF.

This clonotype was seen repeatedly, ten times or more. The chain carries TRBV2 and TRBJ2-5; TRBD1 agrees at 7 bases. Germline V gene lookup returns CDR1 SNHLY and CDR2 FYNNEI. The trim removed 4 bases at V and 5 bases at J, leaving 4 bases unmatched. The CDR3 spans 13 residues. The CDR3 loop is CASSGQGYETQYF. The CDR3 nucleotides read TGTGCCAGCAGTGGACAGGGATACGAGACCCAGTACTTC.

This clonotype was seen repeatedly, ten times or more. V is TRBV29-1 and J is TRBJ2-7; possibly TRBD2 for D (6 bases). Trimming cost V 0 bases and J 4 bases, with 13 bases left between them. The V gene's germline CDR1 is SQVTM and CDR2 ANQGSEA. The CDR3 is made up of 14 amino acids. This CDR3 is CSVEDSGSRYEQYF. As DNA, the CDR3 is TGCAGCGTTGAAGATTCCGGGAGTAGGTACGAGCAGTACTTC.

This clonotype was seen at least ten times. The chain has TRBV6-5 and TRBJ1-4, with TRBD1 matching over 8 bases. Germline V gives CDR1 MNHEY, CDR2 SVGAGI. The CDR3 has 15 residues. J gave up 8 bases and V 3 bases, and 8 bases lay outside the gene matches. CDR3 protein: CASSYSTGVGEKLFF. The CDR3, as DNA: TGTGCCAGCAGTTATTCGACAGGGGTGGGCGAAAAACTGTTTTTT.

With regard to this clonotype: Because it lacks the conserved phenylalanine or tryptophan at the end, this CDR3 is likely a read error. This sequence joins TRBV6-1 and TRBJ2-2; either TRBD1 or TRBD2 may supply D (5 bases each). The CDR3 totals 16 residues. CDR1 and CDR2 (germline): MNHNS, SASEGT. The germline V and J ends were trimmed by 4 bases and 6 bases, with 18 bases remaining between them. The CDR3 loop reads CASSGGRPIYSGELFL. CDR3 nucleotide sequence: TGTGCCAGCAGTGGGGGACGGCCGATCTACTCCGGGGAGCTGTTTCTT.

The count of this clonotype is one. This chain joins TRBV29-1 and TRBJ1-4, with 11 bases that match TRBD1. Germline loops: CDR1 SQVTM, CDR2 ANQGSEA. The CDR3 runs 13 residues. V was pared by 7 bases and J by 8 bases, with 6 bases of the junction left unmatched. Here the CDR3 DNA reads TGCAGCGCTCGGACAGGGGGCAGAGAAAAACTGTTTTTT. As protein: CSARTGGREKLFF.

The V call is TRBV6-2 or TRBV6-3, the J call TRBJ2-3; D not resolved. The germline CDR1 and CDR2 sequences are MNHEY and SVGEGT. This CDR3 region has 12 residues. V lost 4 bases, J lost 3 bases, and 5 bases lay in between. The chain's CDR3 is CASSSPTDTQYF. CDR3 nucleotide sequence: TGTGCCAGCAGTTCCCCAACAGATACGCAGTATTTT.

This clonotype was detected a few times. V usage is TRBV29-1 and J usage is TRBJ2-7; D unclear. The CDR3 consists of 10 residues. The ends were cut back, 7 bases at V and 5 bases at J, with 9 bases in the middle. Germline V gene lookup returns CDR1 SQVTM and CDR2 ANQGSEA. In DNA form, the CDR3 reads TGCAGCGCCGTGGCCCACGAGCAGTACTTC. Translation: CSAVAHEQYF.

The V gene is TRBV4-1, the J gene TRBJ1-1; D is unresolved. The CDR3 length is 14 residues. Trimming stripped 3 bases from V and 2 bases from J, with 10 bases between. Germline lookup yields CDR1 MGHRA and CDR2 YSYEKL. The CDR3 nucleotides are TGCGCCAGCAGCCATAGTACAAGAAACACTGAAGCTTTCTTT. Residues: CASSHSTRNTEAFF.

This clonotype was recorded at least ten times. This chain uses TRBV19 with TRBJ2-5; TRBD1 agrees at 9 bases. With V trimmed by 8 bases and J by 11 bases, 21 bases remained unmatched. The CDR3 is made up of 16 amino acids. CDR1 and CDR2 from the germline V gene are LNHDA and SQIVND (reference sequence). CDR3 nucleotide sequence: TGTGCCAGTTCGAATTTACCGGGACAGGGTTCAGTTAGGCAGTACTTC. As protein: CASSNLPGQGSVRQYF.

Concerning this clonotype: A read error may be the cause here, since a much bigger clone is one base away. The genes are TRBV5-1 and TRBJ2-2; D is perhaps TRBD1 or TRBD2 (5 bases each). Germline CDR1 is SGHRS and CDR2 is YFSETQ. The CDR3 loop spans 14 amino acids. Trimming pared 7 bases from V and 8 bases from J, leaving 18 bases between. The CDR3 DNA is TGCGCCAGCGGGGACGGAGCTGGCGTTGGGGAGCTGTTTTTT. Translated: CASGDGAGVGELFF.

This clonotype was seen a handful of times. A read error is possible here, since a much larger clone lies one base away. The chain carries TRBV2 and TRBJ1-4; D gene unclear. This CDR3 is 11 amino acids long. Germline assignment: CDR1 SNHLY and CDR2 FYNNEI. This CDR3 is CASSEFEKPFF. The CDR3 nucleotides are TGTGCCAGCAGTGAGTTTGAAAAACCGTTTTTT.

This chain links TRBV6-1 with TRBJ2-7, with 12 bases lining up with TRBD2. CDR3 size: 15 residues. Germline V lookup: CDR1 MNHNS, CDR2 SASEGT. Trimming took 6 bases from V and 5 from J; bases not matched to a gene: 8. The DNA of the CDR3 is TGTGCCAGCAGGCCACTAGCGGGAGGCCGGGACGAGCAGTACTTC. This translates into CASRPLAGGRDEQYF.

This clonotype was seen at least ten times. The chain is built from TRBV6-1 and TRBJ1-1; maybe TRBD1 (5 bases). The V end lost 6 bases, the J end lost 7 bases, and 12 bases lay between the germline ends. This CDR3 is 12 amino acids long. The germline V gene has CDR1 MNHNS and CDR2 SASEGT. The CDR3 DNA is TGTGCCAGCAGCCTTGGGACGGTTGAAGCTTTCTTT. Translating it yields CASSLGTVEAFF.

This clonotype was observed a handful of times. The rearrangement joins TRBV20-1 to TRBJ1-6; no clear D gene. Trimming shortened V by 0 bases and J by 6 bases, and 18 bases separated the two germline ends. There are 17 residues in the CDR3. Germline CDR1 DFQATT, CDR2 SNEGSKA (reference sequence). For the CDR3, the DNA is TGCAGTGCTAGAGATTCTCCAGGCAAGAAGGGTAATTCACCCCTCCACTTT. It is translated as CSARDSPGKKGNSPLHF.

The V gene is TRBV7-3, the J gene TRBJ2-2, with D tentatively TRBD2 (6 bases). Looked up from germline, CDR1 is SGHTA and CDR2 is FQGTGA. With 5 bases removed from V and 0 bases from J, the gap between germline ends came to 10 bases. This CDR3 spans 15 amino acids. The CDR3 DNA follows: TGTGCCAGCAGCCCGACTAGAGCGAACACCGGGGAGCTGTTTTTT. Its translation is CASSPTRANTGELFF.

The gene calls are TRBV9 and TRBJ1-1; 7 bases agree with TRBD1. The junction had 15 bases not matched to a gene; V was cut back by 3 bases and J by 1 base. CDR1 is SGDLS and CDR2 is YYNGEE in the germline V gene. CDR3 length: 18 amino acids. The CDR3 sequence is CASSAPPPNRGKNTEAFF. The CDR3 DNA is TGTGCCAGCAGCGCCCCCCCACCAAACAGGGGCAAGAACACTGAAGCTTTCTTT.

This clonotype was recorded a few times. The chain uses TRBV15 and TRBJ2-3; 11 bases match TRBD2. The J call may be in error: the DNA end matches TRBJ2-5 better. The CDR3 extends over 16 amino acids. CDR1 LNHNV and CDR2 YYDKDF come from the germline V gene (reference sequence). The CDR3: CATGGTSGPRGETQYF. In DNA form, the CDR3 reads TGTGCCACCGGGGGGACTAGCGGACCTCGGGGGGAGACCCAGTACTTC.

This chain connects TRBV4-1 to TRBJ2-1, with 11 bases that match TRBD1. This CDR3 has 15 amino acids. V lost 0 bases, J lost 12 bases, and 7 bases stayed unmatched. Germline-derived CDR1 and CDR2 are MGHRA and YSYEKL. CDR3 in amino acids: CASSQEVGQGGRQFF. In DNA, the CDR3 is TGCGCCAGCAGCCAAGAGGTGGGACAGGGGGGGCGGCAGTTCTTC.

This clonotype was recorded at least ten times. The chain combines TRBV20-1 with TRBJ1-5; D is unresolved. The CDR3 consists of 14 residues. Germline CDR1 and CDR2: DFQATT and SNEGSKA (reference sequence). V gave up 0 bases and J gave up 0 bases, with 6 bases separating them. Here the CDR3 DNA reads TGCAGTGCTAGAGATTCCCTTAGCAATCAGCCCCAGCATTTT. It translates to CSARDSLSNQPQHF.

The CDR3 sequence: CASSQSIHPGANVLTF. In DNA, the CDR3 is TGTGCCAGCAGCCAATCCATCCATCCGGGGGCCAACGTCCTGACTTTC. V is TRBV3-1 and J is TRBJ2-6, with D unresolved. The CDR3 extends over 16 amino acids. With 2 bases removed from V and 4 bases from J, the gap between germline ends came to 12 bases. Germline CDR1 reads LGHDT; CDR2 reads YNNKEL (reference sequence).

This clonotype has only a few counts. This sequence may be a read error, since a much larger clone differs from it by one base. This is likely a read error, given that the CDR3 carries no conserved phenylalanine or tryptophan at its end. V gene TRBV2 combines with J gene TRBJ1-1; no clear D. The germline V and J ends were trimmed by 6 bases and 7 bases, with 9 bases remaining between them. Germline V lookup: CDR1 SNHLY, CDR2 FYNNEI. CDR3 length: 11 residues. CDR3 in amino acids: CASSQTLEAFY. In DNA form, the CDR3 reads TGTGCCAGCAGCCAGACTCTTGAAGCTTTCTAT.